Following are 18 T cell receptor beta chains from one sample sequenced in a study of blood T cell repertoires in COVID-19. Using immunoSEQ multiplex PCR, the repertoire was profiled, and TCRdb retains in-frame clones only, with some absent. The table records approximately 68,000 clones, 65% to 90% of them present only once. Material: peripheral blood. Receptors were obtained from a woman aged 60 to 75 with acute or convalescent COVID-19.

The chain uses TRBV19 and TRBJ1-5; possibly TRBD1 for D (5 bases). The CDR3 consists of 16 residues. Germline loops: CDR1 LNHDA, CDR2 SQIVND (reference sequence). V was shortened by 3 bases and J by 7 bases, with 19 bases between the two germline ends. This CDR3 reads CASSMGPGTMKQPQHF. CDR3 in DNA: TGTGCCAGTAGTATGGGACCCGGGACTATGAAACAGCCCCAGCATTTT.

V is TRBV19 and J is TRBJ1-2; no reliable D call. The CDR3 is 12 residues long. CDR1 and CDR2 from the germline V gene are LNHDA and SQIVND (reference sequence). Trimming stripped 0 bases from V and 11 bases from J, with 10 bases between. CDR3 amino acids: CASSIDRRVYTF. CDR3 nucleotides: TGTGCCAGTAGTATAGATCGTCGGGTTTACACCTTC.

The table lists this clone with a count of one. The chain employs TRBV19 and TRBJ2-3; no clear D. The germline CDR1 and CDR2 sequences are LNHDA and SQIVND (reference sequence). The CDR3 runs 15 residues. Trimming shortened V by 3 bases and J by 0 bases, and 10 bases separated the two germline ends. The CDR3 bases are TGTGCCAGTAGTATGGGTCAGGCTAGCACAGATACGCAGTATTTT. It codes for CASSMGQASTDTQYF.

The CDR3: CASSLAGVGTEAFF. CDR3 DNA: TGTGCCAGCAGCTTAGCAGGGGTAGGCACTGAAGCTTTCTTT. The chain recombines TRBV11-2 with TRBJ1-1; weak D call: TRBD1 (6 bases). This CDR3 region has 14 residues. V dropped 1 base and J dropped 4 bases, with 10 bases sitting between them. The germline gives CDR1 SGHAT, CDR2 FQNNGV.

In regard to this clone: This same CDR3 is encoded by further DNA sequences in the sample. V gene TRBV5-4 combines with J gene TRBJ1-3; 8 bases are a match to TRBD1. V dropped 1 base and J dropped 1; count of bases not matched to a gene: 1. From germline, CDR1 is SGHNT and CDR2 YYREEE (reference sequence). This CDR3 has 15 residues. The CDR3 DNA reads TGTGCCAGCAGCTTGACAGGGGGGTCTGGAAACACCATATATTTT. Encoded protein: CASSLTGGSGNTIYF.

The chain uses TRBV25-1 and TRBJ2-7, with 9 positions matching TRBD1. The CDR3 consists of 12 residues. V was clipped by 11 bases and J by 5 bases; unmatched bases: 7. CDR1 is MGHDK, CDR2 SYGVNS, per germline. The CDR3 region is CAAGQGYDEQYF. The CDR3 bases are TGTGCCGCCGGACAGGGGTATGACGAGCAGTACTTC.

The rearrangement joins TRBV12-3 or TRBV12-4 to TRBJ1-2; D is unclear. Trimming pared 10 bases from V and 2 bases from J, leaving 11 bases between. This CDR3 is built from 12 residues. The CDR3 nucleotides read TGTGCCACCCTAGGTCGGAACTATGGCTACACCTTC. Protein product: CATLGRNYGYTF.

The V gene is TRBV20-1, the J gene TRBJ1-2; D perhaps matches TRBD1 (6 bases). The CDR3 totals 12 residues. Germline-derived CDR1 and CDR2 are DFQATT and SNEGSKA (reference sequence). V lost 3 bases and J 7 bases, leaving 12 bases between the germline ends. CDR3 coding DNA: TGCAGTGCTAGTAAGGGGGGGATTGGCTACACCTTC. This codes for CSASKGGIGYTF.

This clone was recorded a few times. This rearrangement joins TRBV5-6 to TRBJ1-5; 11 nucleotides agree with TRBD1. The V and J ends lost 4 bases and 4 bases, in that order; junction bases with no gene match: 7. The CDR3 extends over 16 amino acids. CDR1 SGHDT and CDR2 YYEEEE come from the germline V gene. As DNA, the CDR3 is TGTGCCAGCAGCGTGACCGGGACAGGGGGTAATCAGCCCCAGCATTTT. This translates into CASSVTGTGGNQPQHF.

This clone was seen only once. The chain combines TRBV6-2 or TRBV6-3 with TRBJ1-1, with a weak D call TRBD1 (6 bases). Germline CDR1 MNHEY, CDR2 SVGEGT. The CDR3 is 14 residues long. Trimming took off 6 bases at V and 0 bases at J, with 11 bases between the two ends. The CDR3 here is CASSPGQVNTEAFF. CDR3 DNA sequence: TGTGCCAGCAGCCCGGGACAAGTGAACACTGAAGCTTTCTTT.

The chain is built from TRBV10-3 and TRBJ2-7; 11 bases fit TRBD2. Germline-derived CDR1 and CDR2 are ENHRY and SYGVKD. The J segment lost 3 bases and the V segment lost 10 bases, leaving 8 bases of the junction unmatched. This CDR3 has 14 residues. The CDR3 loop is CATGAGLADYEQYF. Written as DNA, the CDR3 is TGTGCCACCGGGGCGGGACTAGCGGACTACGAGCAGTACTTC.

The rearrangement joins TRBV2 to TRBJ1-1; TRBD1 aligns across 7 bases. Germline V gene data show CDR1 as SNHLY and CDR2 as FYNNEI. The trim removed 6 bases at V and 0 bases at J, leaving 13 bases unmatched. This CDR3 has 17 residues. The CDR3 loop reads CASSVAPAGQMNTEAFF. CDR3 DNA sequence: TGTGCCAGCAGCGTCGCCCCCGCGGGACAGATGAACACTGAAGCTTTCTTT.

This rearrangement joins TRBV5-5 to TRBJ2-2; D ambiguous. V was clipped by 4 bases and J by 1 base, with 11 bases between them. The CDR3 sequence is 15 residues long. Germline values: CDR1 SGHKS, CDR2 YYEKEE (reference sequence). The CDR3 nucleotides read TGTGCCAGCAGCCAAATTCCCGGGAACACCGGGGAGCTGTTTTTT. It encodes CASSQIPGNTGELFF.

This rearrangement joins TRBV7-6 to TRBJ1-3; 7 nucleotides match TRBD1. CDR1 SGHVS and CDR2 FNYEAQ come from the germline V gene. V lost 4 bases and J lost 4; bases outside the gene matches: 10. The CDR3 contains 16 residues. This CDR3 reads CASSSRQGANGNTIYF. CDR3 nucleotides: TGTGCCAGCAGCTCACGACAGGGAGCGAACGGAAACACCATATATTTT. Drawing the rest from reference TRBV7-6 and TRBJ1-3, the complete variable domain is GAGVSQSPRYKVTKRGQDVALRCDPISGHVSLYWYRQALGQGPEFLTYFNYEAQQDKSGLPNDRFSAERPEGSISTLTIQRTEQRDSAMYRCASSSRQGANGNTIYFGEGSWLTVV.

This chain joins TRBV7-3 and TRBJ1-5; maybe TRBD1 (5 bases). CDR1 is SGHTA and CDR2 is FQGTGA in the germline V gene. The CDR3 consists of 13 residues. Trimming removed 4 bases at V and 7 bases at J, with 11 bases between. The CDR3 DNA is TGTGCCAGCAGCTACACGGCAGGGCAGCCCCAGCATTTT. Its translation: CASSYTAGQPQHF.

V gene TRBV5-6 combines with J gene TRBJ1-1; possibly TRBD1 for D (6 bases). With 0 bases removed from V and 1 base from J, the gap between germline ends came to 13 bases. The CDR3 is 16 residues long. CDR1 is SGHDT and CDR2 is YYEEEE in the germline V gene. The CDR3 region is CASSLGQARGNTEAFF. CDR3 coding DNA: TGTGCCAGCAGCTTGGGACAGGCCCGGGGGAACACTGAAGCTTTCTTT.

The rearrangement uses TRBV3-1 (or the pseudogene TRBV3-2) and TRBJ1-1; weak D call: TRBD1 (5 bases). CDR1 and CDR2 (germline): LGHDT, YNNKEL (reference sequence). Trimming cost V 3 bases and J 5 bases, with 16 bases left between them. This CDR3 spans 15 amino acids. CDR3 bases: TGTGCCAGCAGCCAGTCCCAGGTTTACAGGACTGAAGCTTTCTTT. Residues: CASSQSQVYRTEAFF.

This chain links TRBV21-1 with TRBJ1-1; TRBD1, the table's D call, lacks a check against the DNA. TRBV21-1 is a listed pseudogene. This CDR3 region has 14 residues. CDR3: CASSLNRGKTEAFF. CDR3 in DNA: TGTGCCAGCAGCCTTAACAGGGGAAAAACTGAAGCTTTCTTT.